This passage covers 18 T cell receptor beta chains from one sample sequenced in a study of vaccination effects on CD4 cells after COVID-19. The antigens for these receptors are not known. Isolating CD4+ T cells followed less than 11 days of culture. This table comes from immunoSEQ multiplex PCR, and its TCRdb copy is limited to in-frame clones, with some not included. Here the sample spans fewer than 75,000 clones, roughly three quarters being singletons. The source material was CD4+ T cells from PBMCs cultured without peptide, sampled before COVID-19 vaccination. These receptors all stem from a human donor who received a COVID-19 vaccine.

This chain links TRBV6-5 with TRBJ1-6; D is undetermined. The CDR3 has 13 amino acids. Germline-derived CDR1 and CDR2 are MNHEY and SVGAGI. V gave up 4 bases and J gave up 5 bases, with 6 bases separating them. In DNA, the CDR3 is TGTGCCAGCAGTTCCGGAGATAATTCACCCCTCCACTTT. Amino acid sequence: CASSSGDNSPLHF.

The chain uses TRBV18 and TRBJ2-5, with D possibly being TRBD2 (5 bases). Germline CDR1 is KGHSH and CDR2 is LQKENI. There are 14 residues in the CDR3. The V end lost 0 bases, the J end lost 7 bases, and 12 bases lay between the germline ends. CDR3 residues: CASSPPAAVGTQYF. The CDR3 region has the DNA TGTGCCAGCTCACCACCGGCAGCGGTTGGGACCCAGTACTTC. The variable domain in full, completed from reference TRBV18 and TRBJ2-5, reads NAGVMQNPRHLVRRRGQEARLRCSPMKGHSHVYWYRQLPEEGLKFMVYLQKENIIDESGMPKERFSAEFPKEGPSILRIQQVVRGDSAAYFCASSPPAAVGTQYFGPGTRLLVL.

CDR3 in DNA: TGTGCCAGCAGTGGACAGGTTCTAAATTCACCCCTCCACTTT. It yields the protein CASSGQVLNSPLHF. The V gene is TRBV2, the J gene TRBJ1-6, with D perhaps TRBD1 (6 bases). Trimming removed 4 bases at V and 7 bases at J, with 11 bases between. Germline assignment: CDR1 SNHLY and CDR2 FYNNEI. This CDR3 contains 14 residues.

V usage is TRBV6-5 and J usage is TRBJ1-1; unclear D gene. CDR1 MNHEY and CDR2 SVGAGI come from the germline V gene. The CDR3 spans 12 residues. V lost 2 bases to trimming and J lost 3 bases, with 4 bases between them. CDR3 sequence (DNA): TGTGCCAGCAGTTACAGGGACACTGAAGCTTTCTTT. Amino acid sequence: CASSYRDTEAFF.

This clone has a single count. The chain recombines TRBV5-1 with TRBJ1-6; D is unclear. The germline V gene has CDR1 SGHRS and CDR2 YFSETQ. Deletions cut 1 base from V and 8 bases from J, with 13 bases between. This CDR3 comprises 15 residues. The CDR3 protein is CASSLSKGIDSPLHF. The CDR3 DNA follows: TGCGCCAGCAGCTTGTCAAAGGGAATAGATTCACCCCTCCACTTT.

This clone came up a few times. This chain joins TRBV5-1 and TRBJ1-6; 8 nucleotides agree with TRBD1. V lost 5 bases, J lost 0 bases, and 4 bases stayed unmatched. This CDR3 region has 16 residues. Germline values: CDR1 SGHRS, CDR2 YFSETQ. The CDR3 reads CASRGTGGSYNSPLHF. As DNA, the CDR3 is TGCGCCAGCAGGGGCACAGGGGGCTCCTATAATTCACCCCTCCACTTT.

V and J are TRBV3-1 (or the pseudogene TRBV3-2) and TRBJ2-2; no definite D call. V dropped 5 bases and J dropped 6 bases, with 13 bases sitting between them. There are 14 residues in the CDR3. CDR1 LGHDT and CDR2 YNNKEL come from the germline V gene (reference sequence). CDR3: CASSVNGGAGELFF. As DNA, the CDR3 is TGTGCCAGCAGCGTGAACGGTGGGGCCGGGGAGCTGTTTTTT.

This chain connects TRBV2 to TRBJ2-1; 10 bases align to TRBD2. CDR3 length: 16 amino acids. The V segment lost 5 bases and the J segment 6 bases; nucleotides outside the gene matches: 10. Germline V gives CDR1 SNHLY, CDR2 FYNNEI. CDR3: CASSLISGGTFNEQFF. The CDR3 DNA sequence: TGTGCCAGCAGTCTAATTAGCGGGGGGACGTTCAATGAGCAGTTCTTC.

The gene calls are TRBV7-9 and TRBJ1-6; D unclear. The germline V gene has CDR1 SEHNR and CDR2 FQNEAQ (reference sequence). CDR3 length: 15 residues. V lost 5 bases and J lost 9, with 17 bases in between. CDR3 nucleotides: TGTGCCAGCAGCCTTAAGCGAATCGAACGTTCACCCCTCCACTTT. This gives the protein CASSLKRIERSPLHF. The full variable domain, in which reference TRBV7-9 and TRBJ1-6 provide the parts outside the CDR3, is DTGVSQNPRHKITKRGQNVTFRCDPISEHNRLYWYRQTLGQGPEFLTYFQNEAQLEKSRLLSDRFSAERPKGSFSTLEIQRTEQGDSAMYLCASSLKRIERSPLHFGNGTRLTVT.

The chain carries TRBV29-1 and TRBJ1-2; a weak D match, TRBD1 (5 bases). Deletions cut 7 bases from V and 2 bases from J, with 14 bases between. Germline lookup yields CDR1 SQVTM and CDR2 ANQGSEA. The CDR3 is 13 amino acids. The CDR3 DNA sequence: TGCAGCGCCGGGGACGCCTACAACTATGGCTACACCTTC. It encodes CSAGDAYNYGYTF.

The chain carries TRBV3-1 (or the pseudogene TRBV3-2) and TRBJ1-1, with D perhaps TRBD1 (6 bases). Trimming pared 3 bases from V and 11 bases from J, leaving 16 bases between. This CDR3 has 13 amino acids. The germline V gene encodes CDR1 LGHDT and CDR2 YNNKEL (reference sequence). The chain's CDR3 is CASSQIAGAGAFF. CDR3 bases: TGTGCCAGCAGCCAGATCGCGGGGGCTGGGGCTTTCTTT.

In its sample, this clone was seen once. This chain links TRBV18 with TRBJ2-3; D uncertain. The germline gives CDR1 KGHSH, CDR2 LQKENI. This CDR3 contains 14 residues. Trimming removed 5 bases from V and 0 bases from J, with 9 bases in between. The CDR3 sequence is CASSSRTSTDTQYF. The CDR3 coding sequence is TGTGCCAGCTCATCTAGAACTAGCACAGATACGCAGTATTTT.

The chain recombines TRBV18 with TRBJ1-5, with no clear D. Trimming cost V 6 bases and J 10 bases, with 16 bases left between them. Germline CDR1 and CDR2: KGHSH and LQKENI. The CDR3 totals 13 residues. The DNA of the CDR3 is TGTGCCAGCTCCCCCGACGAGTTCGGTCCCCAGCATTTT. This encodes CASSPDEFGPQHF.

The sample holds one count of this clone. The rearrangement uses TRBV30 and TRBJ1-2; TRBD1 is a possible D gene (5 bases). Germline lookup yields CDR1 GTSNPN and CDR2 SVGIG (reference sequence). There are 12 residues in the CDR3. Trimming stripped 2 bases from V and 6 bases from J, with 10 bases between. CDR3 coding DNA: TGTGCCTGGAGTACCGGGACCGATGGCTACACCTTC. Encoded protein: CAWSTGTDGYTF. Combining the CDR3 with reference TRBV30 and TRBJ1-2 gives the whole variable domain SQTIHQWPATLVQPVGSPLSLECTVEGTSNPNLYWYRQAAGRGLQLLFYSVGIGQISSEVPQNLSASRPQDRQFILSSKKLLLSDSGFYLCAWSTGTDGYTFGSGTRLTVV.

The CDR3 nucleotides are TGCGCCAGCAGCTTAACCCGGAACACTGAAGCTTTCTTT. Residues: CASSLTRNTEAFF. This sequence joins TRBV5-1 and TRBJ1-1; D is undetermined. Trimming removed 2 bases from V and 1 base from J, with 6 bases in between. The germline V gene encodes CDR1 SGHRS and CDR2 YFSETQ. This CDR3 contains 13 residues.

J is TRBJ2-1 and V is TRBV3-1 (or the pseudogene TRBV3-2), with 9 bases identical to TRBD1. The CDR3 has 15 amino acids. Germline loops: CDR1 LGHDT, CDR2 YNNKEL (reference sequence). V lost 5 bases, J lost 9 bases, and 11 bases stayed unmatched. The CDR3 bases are TGTGCCAGCAGCTCCCCGGACAGGGGCTGGTTTGAGCAGTTCTTC. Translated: CASSSPDRGWFEQFF.

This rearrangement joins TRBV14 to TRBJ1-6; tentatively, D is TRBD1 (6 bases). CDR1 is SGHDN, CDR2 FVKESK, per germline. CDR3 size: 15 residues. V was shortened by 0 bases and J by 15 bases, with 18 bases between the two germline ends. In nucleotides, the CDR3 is TGTGCCAGCAGCCAAGATCAGGGGCTTGCAACTCACCTCCACTTT. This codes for CASSQDQGLATHLHF.

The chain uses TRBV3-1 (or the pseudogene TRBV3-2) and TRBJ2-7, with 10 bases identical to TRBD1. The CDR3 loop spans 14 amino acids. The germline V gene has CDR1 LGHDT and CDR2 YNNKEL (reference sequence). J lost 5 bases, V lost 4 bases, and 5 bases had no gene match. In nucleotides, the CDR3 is TGTGCCAGCAGCCGGGACAGGGGATCCCACGAGCAGTACGTC. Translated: CASSRDRGSHEQYV.